A single sample gave rise to the 15 T cell receptor beta chains below, sequenced in a study of cytomegalovirus exposure and HLA in healthy donors. The PCR was carried out with 60 Vbeta primers and 13 Jbeta primers. Sequencing used immunoSEQ multiplex PCR; TCRdb keeps in-frame clones, though not all of them. The data contain over 100,000 clones, roughly three fifths of them seen just once; the ten biggest clones take up under 9.5%. The material sequenced was PBMCs. The receptors stem from a woman in her thirties or forties in good health and CMV-seropositive.

The rearrangement uses TRBV21-1 and TRBJ1-3; TRBD1 is the table's D call and was not checked against the DNA. TRBV21-1 is a pseudogene locus. The CDR3 extends over 17 amino acids. The CDR3 coding sequence is TGTGCCAGCAGCACAATTAAAGGGACAGGCTCTGGAAACACCATATATTTT. Protein: CASSTIKGTGSGNTIYF.

The chain carries TRBV11-3 and TRBJ2-7, with 9 nucleotides matching TRBD1. Germline trimming cut 4 bases from V and 6 bases from J; bases unmatched to any gene: 10. The length of the CDR3 is 15 residues. Germline assignment: CDR1 SGHNT and CDR2 YENEEA. Here the CDR3 DNA reads TGTGCCAGCAGCTCCCTCGGACAGGGGCCTGGCGAGCAGTACTTC. Translating it yields CASSSLGQGPGEQYF.

V and J are TRBV6-1 and TRBJ1-4; 8 positions match TRBD1. V shed 3 bases, J shed 2 bases, and the junction held 2 bases outside the gene matches. CDR1 MNHNS and CDR2 SASEGT come from the germline V gene. The CDR3 is 15 amino acids. The DNA for the CDR3 is TGTGCCAGCAGTGACAGGGGGCACACTAATGAAAAACTGTTTTTT. Residues: CASSDRGHTNEKLFF.

The chain couples TRBV29-1 to TRBJ2-7; no definite D call. V lost 4 bases and J 6 bases, leaving 10 bases between the germline ends. This CDR3 has 11 residues. Germline V CDR1 and CDR2: SQVTM, ANQGSEA. CDR3 region: CSVVVAPEQYF. DNA for the CDR3: TGCAGCGTTGTAGTAGCACCCGAGCAGTACTTC.

This clone was seen more than once but under ten times. The chain recombines TRBV5-1 with TRBJ2-5, with 10 bases identical to TRBD2. The J call is doubtful: the DNA matches TRBJ2-7 better. CDR3 size: 13 residues. CDR1 is SGHRS, CDR2 YFSETQ, per germline. The CDR3: CATSSGSSYEQYF. CDR3 nucleotide sequence: TGCGCCACCTCTAGCGGGAGCTCCTACGAGCAGTACTTC.

This chain connects TRBV5-4 to TRBJ2-7; D not resolved. Germline assignment: CDR1 SGHNT and CDR2 YYREEE (reference sequence). V dropped 5 bases and J dropped 2 bases, with 8 bases sitting between them. This CDR3 has 12 amino acids. CDR3 DNA: TGTGCCAGCAGAAGTCGGGCCTACGAGCAGTACTTC. It specifies CASRSRAYEQYF. The full variable domain, in which reference TRBV5-4 and TRBJ2-7 provide the parts outside the CDR3, is ETGVTQSPTHLIKTRGQQVTLRCSSQSGHNTVSWYQQALGQGPQFIFQYYREEENGRGNFPPRFSGLQFPNYSSELNVNALELDDSALYLCASRSRAYEQYFGPGTRLTVT.

This chain links TRBV19 with TRBJ2-3, with 8 positions matching TRBD1. The junction had 6 bases not matched to a gene; V was cut back by 2 bases and J by 5 bases. The germline V gene encodes CDR1 LNHDA and CDR2 SQIVND (reference sequence). The CDR3 length is 15 residues. DNA for the CDR3: TGTGCCAGTAGTATACAGGGGGCGCGAGGAGATACGCAGTATTTT. Its translation: CASSIQGARGDTQYF.

The chain has TRBV2 and TRBJ2-2, with 8 bases identical to TRBD1. Losses at the gene ends were 6 bases for V and 4 bases for J; bases not matched to a gene: 4. The CDR3 sequence is 14 residues long. Looked up from germline, CDR1 is SNHLY and CDR2 is FYNNEI. Here the CDR3 DNA reads TGTGCCAGCAGAGGACAGGGTTTCACCGGGGAGCTGTTTTTT. Amino acids: CASRGQGFTGELFF.

This clone turned up a few times. This chain joins TRBV27 and TRBJ1-1, with D hard to call. CDR1 and CDR2 from the germline V gene are MNHEY and SMNVEV (reference sequence). This CDR3 is 15 amino acids long. Trimming cost V 3 bases and J 6 bases, with 17 bases left between them. The CDR3 DNA reads as TGTGCCAGCAGTTTCCTCCGGGTCTCTCCCGCTGAAGCTTTCTTT. It yields the protein CASSFLRVSPAEAFF.

The chain links TRBV5-8 to TRBJ1-5; TRBD1 agrees at 7 bases. The CDR3 is 15 amino acids. Per the germline V gene, CDR1 is SGHTS and CDR2 is YDEGEE. V shed 2 bases and J 7 bases; nucleotides not matched to a gene: 9. In nucleotides, the CDR3 is TGTGCCAGCAGCTTCACTAGGGGGCGAAACCAGCCCCAGCATTTT. This gives the protein CASSFTRGRNQPQHF. Complete variable domain (other parts from reference TRBV5-8 and TRBJ1-5): EAGVTQSPTHLIKTRGQQATLRCSPISGHTSVYWYQQALGLGLQFLLWYDEGEERNRGNFPPRFSGRQFPNYSSELNVNALELEDSALYLCASSFTRGRNQPQHFGDGTRLSIL.

There are a few counts of this clone. CDR3 coding DNA: TGTGCCAGCAGCACTACCAGCGGGGGGGGTTCAGATACGCAGTATTTT. Amino acid sequence: CASSTTSGGGSDTQYF. The chain recombines TRBV7-3 with TRBJ2-3, with TRBD2 matching over 10 bases. J was trimmed by 4 bases and V by 5 bases; bases with no gene match: 9. Germline assignment: CDR1 SGHTA and CDR2 FQGTGA. CDR3 size: 16 residues.

Note on this clone: Sequence at one end of the junction differs from germline and may be a read error. This chain connects TRBV5-1 to TRBJ2-3; tentative D call: TRBD1 (7 bases). Germline CDR1 and CDR2: SGHRS and YFSETQ. This CDR3 has 14 residues. The CDR3 bases are TGCGCCAGCAGCGCGGGGACAGCCCAAGATAGGCAGTATTTT. Amino acid sequence: CASSAGTAQDRQYF.

The chain joins TRBV7-8 to TRBJ1-2; possible D gene TRBD1, 5 bases. The CDR3 is 12 residues long. Germline assignment: CDR1 SGHVS and CDR2 FQNEAQ. V was trimmed by 7 bases and J by 8 bases, leaving 14 bases between them. CDR3 amino acids: CASTYGGKGYTF. CDR3 nucleotides: TGTGCCAGCACCTATGGGGGGAAGGGCTACACCTTC.

V gene TRBV7-3 combines with J gene TRBJ2-1; tentatively, D is TRBD2 (6 bases). This CDR3 is 15 amino acids long. Trimming took off 0 bases at V and 4 bases at J, with 10 bases between the two ends. CDR1 and CDR2 from the germline V gene are SGHTA and FQGTGA. In DNA form, the CDR3 reads TGTGCCAGCAGCTTAACTGGGGACTCATACAATGAGCAGTTCTTC. Translation: CASSLTGDSYNEQFF.

The chain employs TRBV6-1 and TRBJ2-3; 12 nucleotides match TRBD1. The CDR3 loop spans 14 amino acids. V dropped 11 bases and J dropped 8; count of bases not matched to a gene: 11. Germline V gene data show CDR1 as MNHNS and CDR2 as SASEGT. In DNA, the CDR3 is TGTGCCCTTTGGGCGGGACAGGGGGCAGTTACGCAGTATTTT. It codes for CALWAGQGAVTQYF.